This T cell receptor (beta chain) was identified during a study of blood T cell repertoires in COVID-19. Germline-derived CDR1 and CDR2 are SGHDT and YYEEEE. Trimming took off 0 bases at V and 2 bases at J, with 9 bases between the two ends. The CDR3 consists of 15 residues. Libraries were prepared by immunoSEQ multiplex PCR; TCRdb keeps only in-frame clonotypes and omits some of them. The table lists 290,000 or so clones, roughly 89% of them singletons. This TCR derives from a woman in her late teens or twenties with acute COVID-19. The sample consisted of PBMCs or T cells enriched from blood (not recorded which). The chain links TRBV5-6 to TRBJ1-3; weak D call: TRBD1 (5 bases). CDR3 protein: CASSLGRVAGNTIYF. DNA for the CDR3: TGTGCCAGCAGCTTGGGCAGGGTGGCTGGAAACACCATATATTTT.